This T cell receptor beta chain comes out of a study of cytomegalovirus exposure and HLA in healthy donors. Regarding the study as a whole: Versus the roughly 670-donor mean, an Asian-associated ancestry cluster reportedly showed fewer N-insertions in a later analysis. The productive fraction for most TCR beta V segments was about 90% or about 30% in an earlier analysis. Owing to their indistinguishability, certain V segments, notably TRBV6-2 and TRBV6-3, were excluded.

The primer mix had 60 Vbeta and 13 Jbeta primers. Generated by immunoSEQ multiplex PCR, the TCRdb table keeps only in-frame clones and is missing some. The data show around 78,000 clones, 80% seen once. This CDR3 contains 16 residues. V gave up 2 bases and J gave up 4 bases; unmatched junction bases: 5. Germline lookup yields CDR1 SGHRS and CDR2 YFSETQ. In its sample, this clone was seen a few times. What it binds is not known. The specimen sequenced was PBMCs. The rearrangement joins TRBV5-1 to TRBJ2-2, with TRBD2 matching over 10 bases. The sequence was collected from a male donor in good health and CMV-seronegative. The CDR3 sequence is CASSFTSGKSTGELFF. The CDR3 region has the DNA TGCGCCAGCAGCTTCACTAGCGGGAAAAGCACCGGGGAGCTGTTTTTT.